The 13 T cell receptor beta chains in this list originate from one sample, sequenced in a study of blood T cell repertoires in COVID-19. Some clones are missing from TCRdb's copy, which holds only in-frame ones; the method was immunoSEQ multiplex PCR. Among nearly 45,000 clones listed, 84% were seen once. Sequences were obtained from peripheral blood. These receptors were taken from a human donor in a cohort sampled during active COVID-19.

The chain joins TRBV5-1 to TRBJ1-3, with D uncertain. Per germline, CDR1 SGHRS and CDR2 YFSETQ. The CDR3 totals 14 residues. Trimming removed 0 bases from V and 0 bases from J, with 4 bases in between. CDR3 loop: CASSLVASGNTIYF. CDR3 nucleotide sequence: TGCGCCAGCAGCTTGGTGGCCTCTGGAAACACCATATATTTT.

J is TRBJ1-6 and V is TRBV21-1; the table assigns TRBD1, which was not confirmed against the DNA. TRBV21-1 corresponds to a pseudogene. The CDR3 consists of 19 residues. The CDR3 nucleotides are TGTGCCAGCGCAACTTTAACCATCCCTCGGGACAGGTATAATTCACCCCTCCACTTT. It encodes CASATLTIPRDRYNSPLHF.

In its sample, this clone was seen a few times. The CDR3 here is CASSRTGDSGNTIYF. The CDR3 bases are TGCGCCAGCAGCAGGACAGGGGACTCTGGAAACACCATATATTTT. J is TRBJ1-3 and V is TRBV5-1, with 9 bases fitting TRBD1. J was trimmed by 0 bases and V by 4 bases; bases with no gene match: 2. CDR1 SGHRS and CDR2 YFSETQ come from the germline V gene. This CDR3 is built from 15 residues.

This sequence joins TRBV29-1 and TRBJ1-1; 7 bases agree with TRBD1. After removal of 7 bases from V and 0 bases from J, the junction contained 5 bases not matched to a gene. The CDR3 covers 13 residues. CDR1 and CDR2 (germline): SQVTM, ANQGSEA. This CDR3 reads CSAFDRVNTEAFF. The CDR3 DNA reads as TGCAGCGCCTTTGACAGGGTGAACACTGAAGCTTTCTTT.

The V and J genes are TRBV7-3 and TRBJ1-6, with 7 nucleotides matching TRBD1. The germline gives CDR1 SGHTA, CDR2 FQGTGA. V shed 6 bases and J 7 bases; nucleotides not matched to a gene: 9. The CDR3 is 15 amino acids. The CDR3 region has the DNA TGTGCCAGCAGTCCTACAGGGGTCAGGAATTCACCCCTCCACTTT. This gives the protein CASSPTGVRNSPLHF.

The V call is TRBV5-4, the J call TRBJ1-1; D is undetermined. The germline V and J ends were trimmed by 0 bases and 0 bases, with 15 bases remaining between them. The CDR3 has 17 amino acids. Germline V gives CDR1 SGHNT, CDR2 YYREEE (reference sequence). CDR3 amino acids: CASSLGPARRMNTEAFF. CDR3 bases: TGTGCCAGCAGCTTGGGTCCGGCCCGGAGGATGAACACTGAAGCTTTCTTT. The entire variable domain, with the rest obtained from reference TRBV5-4 and TRBJ1-1, is as follows: ETGVTQSPTHLIKTRGQQVTLRCSSQSGHNTVSWYQQALGQGPQFIFQYYREEENGRGNFPPRFSGLQFPNYSSELNVNALELDDSALYLCASSLGPARRMNTEAFFGQGTRLTVV.

The genes are TRBV7-8 and TRBJ2-5; D is perhaps TRBD1 (5 bases). Germline CDR1 is SGHVS and CDR2 is FQNEAQ. CDR3 size: 12 residues. The V end was cut by 3 bases, the J end by 5 bases, with 7 bases between. The CDR3, as DNA: TGTGCCAGCAGCTTCCCAGGGGAGACCCAGTACTTC. Encoded protein: CASSFPGETQYF.

The chain has TRBV5-6 and TRBJ2-7, with 10 nucleotides matching TRBD1. The CDR3 length is 15 residues. Trimming at V came to 6 bases and at J to 0 bases, leaving 6 bases not matched to a gene. The germline V gene encodes CDR1 SGHDT and CDR2 YYEEEE. As DNA, the CDR3 is TGTGCCAGCACCCGGGACAGGGGTTTCTCCTACGAGCAGTACTTC. Amino acid sequence: CASTRDRGFSYEQYF.

This clone was counted a few times. V and J are TRBV4-1 and TRBJ1-4; TRBD1 matches at 10 bases. Germline trimming cut 1 base from V and 8 bases from J; bases unmatched to any gene: 4. Germline-derived CDR1 and CDR2 are MGHRA and YSYEKL. This CDR3 has 15 amino acids. This CDR3 reads CASSQGGQGSEKLFF. The DNA for the CDR3 is TGCGCCAGCAGCCAAGGGGGACAGGGGTCCGAAAAACTGTTTTTT.

The gene calls are TRBV3-1 (or the pseudogene TRBV3-2) and TRBJ1-2; D possibly corresponds to TRBD1 (5 bases). Germline V gene data show CDR1 as LGHDT and CDR2 as YNNKEL (reference sequence). The CDR3 loop spans 16 amino acids. V lost 2 bases to trimming and J lost 0 bases, with 13 bases between them. CDR3 bases: TGTGCCAGCAGCCAACTGGGCAGGGCTTCTAACTATGGCTACACCTTC. This encodes CASSQLGRASNYGYTF.

V usage is TRBV27 and J usage is TRBJ2-1, with 7 bases aligning to TRBD1. This CDR3 is built from 15 residues. J gave up 9 bases and V 8 bases, and 16 bases lay outside the gene matches. Germline loops: CDR1 MNHEY, CDR2 SMNVEV (reference sequence). CDR3 region: CASSSGTATLSEQFF. The CDR3 DNA reads as TGTGCCAGCTCCTCTGGGACAGCCACGCTGAGTGAGCAGTTCTTC.

The sample holds one count of this clone. This chain connects TRBV27 to TRBJ2-5; TRBD2 matches at 8 bases. The V gene end was trimmed by 3 bases and the J gene end by 5 bases; junction bases not matched to a gene: 8. Germline V gene data show CDR1 as MNHEY and CDR2 as SMNVEV (reference sequence). This CDR3 is 15 amino acids long. The CDR3 region has the DNA TGTGCCAGCAGTTTGGGCGGGGGGCGCGGCGAGACCCAGTACTTC. It translates to CASSLGGGRGETQYF.

This clone was detected only a few times. The chain couples TRBV5-5 to TRBJ1-1; D gene ambiguous. Trimming removed 1 base from V and 1 base from J, with 11 bases in between. Germline V gene sequence: CDR1 SGHKS, CDR2 YYEKEE (reference sequence). The length of the CDR3 is 15 residues. The CDR3 region is CASSLHGPGNTEAFF. DNA for the CDR3: TGTGCCAGCAGCTTGCATGGTCCGGGGAACACTGAAGCTTTCTTT.